This T cell receptor (beta chain) was recorded in a study of CD8+ T cells in alopecia areata. Turning to the study itself: Treatment of the treated patients consisted of oral tofacitinib, 5 to 10 mg twice daily.

This CDR3 has 17 amino acids. Germline CDR1 MNHEY, CDR2 SMNVEV (reference sequence). The junction had 5 bases not matched to a gene; V was cut back by 6 bases and J by 0 bases. Reverse transcription of extracted RNA yielded cDNA, which provided the sequencing template. The assay was immunoSEQ multiplex PCR, and TCRdb's table has in-frame clones only and misses some. This sample yields 150,000 or so clones, of which 80% to 90% are seen a single time; around 15% belongs to the top ten. This receptor was identified in a human donor with alopecia areata. The rearrangement links TRBV27 to TRBJ2-3; TRBD2 matches at 14 bases. This specimen was CD8+ T cells sorted from blood, taken at week 0. The CDR3 is CASRKGLAGGSTDTQYF. CDR3 bases: TGTGCCAGCAGGAAAGGACTAGCGGGGGGTAGCACAGATACGCAGTATTTT.